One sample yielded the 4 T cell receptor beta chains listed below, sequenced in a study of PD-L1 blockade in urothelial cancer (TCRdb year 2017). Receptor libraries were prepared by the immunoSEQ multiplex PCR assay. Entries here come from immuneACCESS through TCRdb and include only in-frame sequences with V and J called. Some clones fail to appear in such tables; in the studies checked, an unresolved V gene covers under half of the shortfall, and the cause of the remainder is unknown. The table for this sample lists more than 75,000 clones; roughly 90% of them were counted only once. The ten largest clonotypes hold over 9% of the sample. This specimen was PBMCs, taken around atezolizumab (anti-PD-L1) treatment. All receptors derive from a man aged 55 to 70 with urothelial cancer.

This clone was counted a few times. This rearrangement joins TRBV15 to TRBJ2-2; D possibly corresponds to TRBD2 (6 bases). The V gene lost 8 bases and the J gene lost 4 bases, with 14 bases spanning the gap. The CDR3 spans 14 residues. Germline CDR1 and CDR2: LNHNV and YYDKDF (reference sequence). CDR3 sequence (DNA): TGTGCCACCGGGTGGGCCGGGGGCACCGGGGAGCTGTTTTTT. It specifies CATGWAGGTGELFF.

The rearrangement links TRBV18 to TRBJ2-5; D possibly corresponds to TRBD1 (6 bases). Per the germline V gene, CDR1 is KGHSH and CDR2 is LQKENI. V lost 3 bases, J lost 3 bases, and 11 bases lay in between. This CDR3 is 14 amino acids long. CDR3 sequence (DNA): TGTGCCAGCTCACCTATGGACAGCGAAGAGACCCAGTACTTC. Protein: CASSPMDSEETQYF.

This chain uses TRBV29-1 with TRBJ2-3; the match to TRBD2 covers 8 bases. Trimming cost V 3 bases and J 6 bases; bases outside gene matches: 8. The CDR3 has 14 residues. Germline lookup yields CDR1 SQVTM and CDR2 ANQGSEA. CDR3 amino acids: CSVDWTSRRDTQYF. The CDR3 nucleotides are TGCAGCGTTGACTGGACTAGCAGGAGGGATACGCAGTATTTT.

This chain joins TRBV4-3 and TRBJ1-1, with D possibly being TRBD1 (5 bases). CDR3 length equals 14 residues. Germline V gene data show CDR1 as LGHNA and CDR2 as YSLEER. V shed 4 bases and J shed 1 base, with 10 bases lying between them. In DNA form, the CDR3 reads TGCGCCAGCAGCCCACAGGCTACGAACACTGAAGCTTTCTTT. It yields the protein CASSPQATNTEAFF.